These 18 T cell receptor beta chains were all obtained from the same sample, sequenced in a study of regulatory T cells in long-lasting Graves disease. The time point: newly diagnosed GD, antithyroid drugs for less than 3 months. Construction of the TCR library relied on RNA isolated from PBMCs. To make TCR beta libraries, researchers used iRepertoire HTBI primers and Arm-PCR of CDR3 regions. From the multiplex PCR reads, TCRdb called clonotypes with MiXCR, one entry per CDR3 protein. In the table there are over 200,000 distinct CDR3 sequences, about 20% of which are singletons. Separately, the same data were catalogued under a study of T cells in Graves' hyperthyroidism and ophthalmopathy.

The source was peripheral blood mononuclear cells (PBMCs), collected at new diagnosis, from a patient treated with antithyroid drugs. Source of these receptors: a woman in her twenties or thirties with Graves disease.

Of note for this clonotype: Only one base separates this from a far larger clonotype, so it likely reflects a read error. The chain uses TRBV7-9 and TRBJ1-1; D unresolved. CDR3 length: 13 residues. The germline V and J ends were trimmed by 3 bases and 4 bases, with 9 bases remaining between them. Looked up from germline, CDR1 is SEHNR and CDR2 is FQNEAQ (reference sequence). In DNA, the CDR3 is TGTGCCAGCAGCTTTCACTTGAGCACTGAAGCTTTCTTT. It is translated as CASSFHLSTEAFF. The whole variable domain, remainder taken from reference TRBV7-9 and TRBJ1-1, is DTGVSQNPRHKITKRGQNVTFRCDPISEHNRLYWYRQTLGQGPEFLTYFQNEAQLEKSRLLSDRFSAERPKGSFSTLEIQRTEQGDSAMYLCASSFHLSTEAFFGQGTRLTVV.

This clonotype was counted ten times or more. This rearrangement joins TRBV20-1 to TRBJ2-1; D possibly corresponds to TRBD1 (7 bases). The germline V gene has CDR1 DFQATT and CDR2 SNEGSKA (reference sequence). The CDR3 loop spans 13 amino acids. Trimming took off 7 bases at V and 2 bases at J, with 12 bases between the two ends. CDR3 DNA: TGCAGTGTCGGAGGGGGCGCCTACAATGAGCAGTTCTTC. This gives the protein CSVGGGAYNEQFF.

The sample holds a few counts of this clonotype. This chain uses TRBV27 with TRBJ2-5; no clear D gene. Trimming removed 6 bases at V and 5 bases at J, with 16 bases between. The germline CDR1 and CDR2 sequences are MNHEY and SMNVEV (reference sequence). The CDR3 loop spans 14 amino acids. Written as DNA, the CDR3 is TGTGCCAGCAGCCTTGGACGAGCCTGGGAGACCCAGTACTTC. Residues: CASSLGRAWETQYF.

This clonotype was found many times. DNA for the CDR3: TGCAGTGATCGGGACGCCCGATCCTATGGCTACACCTTC. Its protein product is CSDRDARSYGYTF. This rearrangement joins TRBV20-1 to TRBJ1-2; possible D gene TRBD1, 5 bases. In germline, CDR1 is DFQATT, CDR2 SNEGSKA (reference sequence). V was pared by 7 bases and J by 4 bases, with 16 bases between. CDR3 size: 13 residues.

This clonotype was detected ten times or more. The rearrangement links TRBV7-3 to TRBJ2-1; D is unclear. With 6 bases removed from V and 8 bases from J, the gap between germline ends came to 11 bases. Germline values: CDR1 SGHTA, CDR2 FQGTGA. The CDR3 length is 12 residues. The CDR3, as DNA: TGTGCCAGCAGGAAGGGTGGGGATGAGCAGTTCTTC. It codes for CASRKGGDEQFF.

Regarding this clonotype: A much larger clone is a single base away; this may be a read error. The V gene is TRBV27, the J gene TRBJ2-7; a possible D gene is TRBD2 (7 bases). Germline CDR1 MNHEY, CDR2 SMNVEV (reference sequence). The CDR3 spans 14 residues. CDR3 region: CASSLWGGSYGQYF. The CDR3 bases are TGTGCCAGCAGTTTATGGGGGGGCTCCTACGGGCAGTACTTC.

As to this clonotype: A far larger clone is just one base off, so this is likely a read error. This chain links TRBV3-1 with TRBJ1-1; D call uncertain. CDR3 length: 15 residues. Germline assignment: CDR1 LGHDT and CDR2 YNNKEL (reference sequence). The CDR3 loop reads CASSTPNSRNTGAFF. DNA for the CDR3: TGTGCCAGCAGTACCCCCAACAGCCGGAACACTGGAGCTTTCTTT.

Ten or more counts support this clonotype. This chain joins TRBV10-1 and TRBJ1-1; D gene unclear. Trimming pared 0 bases from V and 6 bases from J, leaving 8 bases between. The length of the CDR3 is 13 residues. Per germline, CDR1 WNHNN and CDR2 SYGVQD (reference sequence). CDR3 bases: TGCGCCAGCAGTGAGTCGAGGTGGGCTGAAGCTTTCTTT. This codes for CASSESRWAEAFF.

This clonotype has ten or more counts. The chain uses TRBV7-2 and TRBJ2-3; the D gene could be TRBD1 or TRBD2 (6 bases each). This CDR3 comprises 14 residues. Trimming removed 8 bases at V and 2 bases at J, with 14 bases between. Germline loops: CDR1 SGHTA, CDR2 FQGNSA. CDR3: CASHRAGNTDTQYF. The CDR3 coding sequence is TGTGCCAGCCACAGGGCGGGGAACACAGATACGCAGTATTTT.

This clonotype showed up just a few times. No conserved phenylalanine or tryptophan is present at the end of the CDR3, so a read error is the likely explanation. The chain combines TRBV20-1 with TRBJ2-4; D is unresolved. The CDR3 runs to 13 residues. Germline V lookup: CDR1 DFQATT, CDR2 SNEGSKA (reference sequence). CDR3 region: CSATEIAKNIQYL. As DNA, the CDR3 is TGCAGCGCAACAGAGATAGCCAAAAACATTCAGTACCTC.

The gene calls are TRBV20-1 and TRBJ2-3, with D perhaps matching TRBD2 (5 bases). The CDR3 extends over 12 amino acids. The V gene lost 3 bases and the J gene lost 2 bases, with 6 bases spanning the gap. In germline, CDR1 is DFQATT, CDR2 SNEGSKA (reference sequence). As DNA, the CDR3 is TGCAGTGCTAGCGGGGACACAGATACGCAGTATTTT. It yields the protein CSASGDTDTQYF.

This clonotype has at least ten counts. The V call is TRBV11-2, the J call TRBJ1-2; D remains unclear. V lost 8 bases, J lost 2 bases, and 15 bases lay in between. The CDR3 runs 14 residues. The V gene's germline CDR1 is SGHAT and CDR2 FQNNGV. The CDR3 nucleotides read TGTGCCAGCTCGACCCTCACCGTGAACTATGGCTACACCTTC. This sequence encodes CASSTLTVNYGYTF.

This clonotype was counted many times. V and J are TRBV7-9 and TRBJ1-1; D unresolved. Germline V gives CDR1 SEHNR, CDR2 FQNEAQ (reference sequence). This CDR3 contains 15 residues. V lost 3 bases and J lost 0, with 11 bases in between. CDR3 amino acids: CASSLGGGLNTEAFF. In DNA, the CDR3 is TGTGCCAGCAGCTTGGGCGGCGGATTGAACACTGAAGCTTTCTTT.

Comments on this clonotype: This likely comes from a read error, as the CDR3 has no conserved phenylalanine or tryptophan at its end. This rearrangement joins TRBV7-2 to TRBJ1-2, with D perhaps TRBD1 (6 bases). The CDR3 runs to 14 residues. Germline values: CDR1 SGHTA, CDR2 FQGNSA. Here the CDR3 reads CPSSLLRGDYGYTL. CDR3 DNA sequence: TGTCCCAGCAGCTTATTAAGGGGGGACTATGGCTACACCCTC.

This clonotype was seen many times. V and J are TRBV5-4 and TRBJ2-1; TRBD1 matches at 9 bases. Germline V lookup: CDR1 SGHNT, CDR2 YYREEE (reference sequence). This CDR3 comprises 15 residues. Unmatched junction bases numbered 9, after V lost 5 bases and J lost 6 bases. As DNA, the CDR3 is TGTGCCAGCAGTACGGGACAGGGAGTAGTCAATGAGCAGTTCTTC. Its protein is CASSTGQGVVNEQFF.

This clonotype was recorded many times. The chain is built from TRBV20-1 and TRBJ1-5; D possibly corresponds to TRBD1 (5 bases). The CDR3 has 14 residues. V was trimmed by 6 bases and J by 6 bases, leaving 18 bases between them. In germline, CDR1 is DFQATT, CDR2 SNEGSKA (reference sequence). The CDR3 region has the DNA TGCAGTGCCACAGGACGGCCCGGTGGTCAGCCCCAGCATTTT. Translated, it gives CSATGRPGGQPQHF.

There are many counts of this clonotype. The V call is TRBV4-1, the J call TRBJ1-2; 8 nucleotides align to TRBD1. This CDR3 contains 14 residues. Germline V CDR1 and CDR2: MGHRA, YSYEKL. Unmatched junction bases numbered 6, after V lost 3 bases and J lost 6 bases. The CDR3 sequence is CASSQADRADGYTF. CDR3 bases: TGCGCCAGCAGCCAGGCGGACAGGGCGGATGGCTACACCTTC.

This clonotype appeared many times. The chain links TRBV29-1 to TRBJ2-7; 7 bases map to TRBD1. Germline lookup yields CDR1 SQVTM and CDR2 ANQGSEA. This CDR3 contains 14 residues. The V and J ends lost 4 bases and 0 bases, in that order; junction bases with no gene match: 6. CDR3 nucleotide sequence: TGCAGCGTTGCCGGGACAGCCCACTCCTACGAGCAGTACTTC. Translation gives CSVAGTAHSYEQYF.